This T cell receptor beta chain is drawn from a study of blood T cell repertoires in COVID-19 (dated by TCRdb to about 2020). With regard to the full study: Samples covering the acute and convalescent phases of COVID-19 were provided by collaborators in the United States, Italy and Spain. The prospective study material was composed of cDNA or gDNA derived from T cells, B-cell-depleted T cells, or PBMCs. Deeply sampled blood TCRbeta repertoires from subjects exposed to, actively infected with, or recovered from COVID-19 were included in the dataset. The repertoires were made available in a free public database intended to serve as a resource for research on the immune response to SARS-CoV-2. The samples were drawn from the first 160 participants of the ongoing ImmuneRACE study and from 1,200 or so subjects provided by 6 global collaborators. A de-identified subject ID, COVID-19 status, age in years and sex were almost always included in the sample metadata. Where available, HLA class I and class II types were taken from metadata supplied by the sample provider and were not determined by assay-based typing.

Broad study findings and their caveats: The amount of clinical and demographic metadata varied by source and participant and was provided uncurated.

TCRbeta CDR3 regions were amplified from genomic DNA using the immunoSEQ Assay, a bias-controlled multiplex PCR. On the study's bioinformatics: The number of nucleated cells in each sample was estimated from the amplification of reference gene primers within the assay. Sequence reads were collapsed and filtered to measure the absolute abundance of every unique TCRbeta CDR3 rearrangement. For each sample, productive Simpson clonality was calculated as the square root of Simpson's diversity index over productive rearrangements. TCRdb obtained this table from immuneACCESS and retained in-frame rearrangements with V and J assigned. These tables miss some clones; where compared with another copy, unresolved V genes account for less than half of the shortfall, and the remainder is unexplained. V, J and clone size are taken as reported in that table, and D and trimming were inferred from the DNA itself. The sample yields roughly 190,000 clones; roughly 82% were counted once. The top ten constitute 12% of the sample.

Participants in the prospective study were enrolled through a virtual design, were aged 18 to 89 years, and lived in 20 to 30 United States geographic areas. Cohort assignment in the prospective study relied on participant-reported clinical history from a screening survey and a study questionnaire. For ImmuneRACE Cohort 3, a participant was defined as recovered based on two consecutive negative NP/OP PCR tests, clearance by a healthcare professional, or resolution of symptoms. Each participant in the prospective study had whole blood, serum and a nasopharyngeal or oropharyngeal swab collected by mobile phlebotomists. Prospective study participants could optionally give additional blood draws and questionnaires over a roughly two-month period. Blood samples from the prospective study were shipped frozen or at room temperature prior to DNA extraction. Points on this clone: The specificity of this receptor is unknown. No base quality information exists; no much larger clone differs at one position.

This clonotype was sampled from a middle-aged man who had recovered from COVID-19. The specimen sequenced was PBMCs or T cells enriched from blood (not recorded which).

Here the CDR3 is given as CASSERTSGLYNEQFF. The sequence in DNA is TGTGCCAGCAGTGAAAGGACTAGCGGGCTCTACAATGAGCAGTTCTTC. Recombination linked TRBV6-1 to TRBJ2-1, and 11 junctional nucleotides match TRBD2. CDR1 MNHNS and CDR2 SASEGT were looked up in the germline V gene. Trimmed from V: 2 bases; trimmed from J: 3 bases; junction bases lacking a gene match: 3. The cysteine opens and the phenylalanine closes a CDR3 of 16 amino acids. The entry retains the CDR3 DNA only, 48 bases that are in frame from base 1.